A selection of T cell receptor beta chains follows, all from one sample in a study of Ad26.COV2.S vaccination and SARS-CoV-2 variants. Profiling relied on immunoSEQ multiplex PCR, and the TCRdb table lists in-frame clones only, not all of them. The table records some 420,000 clones, 70% to 90% of them present only once. The material sequenced was peripheral blood, taken in a trial of Ad26.COV2.S vaccine versus placebo. The source of these receptors is a person aged 18-65 years who received the Ad26.COV2.S COVID-19 vaccine or a placebo. Both conserved end residues are part of each CDR3. A D gene is named only where the DNA matches it firmly. Size is stated for part of the rows, as once, few or many counts, or as a class when the clone is expanded.

j_gene	v_gene	abundance	d_gene	CDR3nt	CDR3aa
TRBJ2-7	TRBV10-3	NA	NA	TGTGCCATCAGTGAGTCCAGGGTAAGCGAGCAGTACTTC	CAISESRVSEQYF
TRBJ1-1	TRBV19	NA	NA	TGTGCCACCGCCCCCCGGGGCACTGAAGCTTTCTTT	CATAPRGTEAFF
TRBJ2-1	TRBV6-5	NA	NA	TGTGCCAGCAAGAGGGGGAGCAACGATGAGCAGTTCTTC	CASKRGSNDEQFF
TRBJ1-1	TRBV2	NA	NA	TGTGCCAGCACTCTTGGGGAGCCCTCAGGCCAAGCTTTCTTT	CASTLGEPSGQAFF
TRBJ2-2	TRBV6-5	NA	NA	TGTGCCAGCAGGGCCGGGCCGCCGTGGGACGGGGAGCTGTTTTTT	CASRAGPPWDGELFF
TRBJ1-6	TRBV9	once	NA	TGTGCCAGCAGCGTTGGGGGGAGTAGTTCACCCCTCCACTTT	CASSVGGSSSPLHF
TRBJ1-5	TRBV18	NA	NA	TGTGCCAGCTCTCTCGGCCGGCAGCCCAATCAGCCCCAGCATTTT	CASSLGRQPNQPQHF
TRBJ2-7	TRBV4-1	few	NA	TGCGCCAGCAGCGGACGCCCGAGGGGACAATCCTACGAGCAGTACTTC	CASSGRPRGQSYEQYF
TRBJ2-5	TRBV7-3	NA	NA	TGTGCCAGCAGCTTAACGAGCGGCGGAATGCCTGAGACCCAGTACTTC	CASSLTSGGMPETQYF
TRBJ2-5	TRBV11-2	NA	NA	TGTGCCAGCAGATCCGATGGGGCAGGGAAAGAGACCCAGTACTTC	CASRSDGAGKETQYF
TRBJ2-1	TRBV9	NA	NA	TGTGCCAGCAGCGTAGAGGCAGGGGTCTACAATGAGCAGTTCTTC	CASSVEAGVYNEQFF
TRBJ2-3	TRBV11-3	NA	NA	TGTGCCAGCAGCTTAGATCCGGTTACAGATACGCAGTATTTT	CASSLDPVTDTQYF
TRBJ1-3	TRBV5-8	many	NA	TGTGCCAGCAGCTTATCGGCCAACTCTGGAAACACCATATATTTT	CASSLSANSGNTIYF
TRBJ2-5	TRBV2	NA	NA	TGTGCCAGCACACGGGTTCGGGAGACCCAGTACTTC	CASTRVRETQYF
TRBJ1-4	TRBV4-1	NA	TRBD1	TGTGCCAGCAGCCGGCCGGGACAGGGACAGGAAAAACTGTTTTTT	CASSRPGQGQEKLFF
TRBJ1-2	TRBV2	NA	TRBD1	TGTGCCAGCAGGTTGACAGGGAACTATGGCTACACCTTC	CASRLTGNYGYTF
TRBJ1-3	TRBV15	once	NA	TGTGCCACCAGCGGTATACCAACGAGCTCTGGAAACACCATATATTTT	CATSGIPTSSGNTIYF
TRBJ2-5	TRBV28	NA	NA	TGTGCCAGCAGTTTTATACGGGAAGAGACCCAGTACTTC	CASSFIREETQYF
TRBJ2-7	TRBV7-2	NA	NA	TGTGCCAGCAGCGATACGACAGGAGGCTACGAGCAGTACTTC	CASSDTTGGYEQYF
TRBJ2-3	TRBV7-3	NA	TRBD2	TGTGCCAGCAGCCGCGGTAGCGGGGGGAGGAATACGCAGTATTTT	CASSRGSGGRNTQYF
TRBJ2-7	TRBV6-5	NA	NA	TGTGCCAGCAGTTACTCAGTCGGGTCCTACGAGCAGTACTTC	CASSYSVGSYEQYF
TRBJ1-2	TRBV4-3	NA	TRBD1	TGCGCCAGCAGCCAGGGACAGGGGGCTTGGTCTGGCTACACCTTC	CASSQGQGAWSGYTF
TRBJ1-4	TRBV27	NA	NA	TGTGCCAGCAGTTTATCGCGGGGGAAGAATGAAAAACTGTTTTTT	CASSLSRGKNEKLFF
TRBJ1-4	TRBV5-1	NA	NA	TGCGCCAGCAGCTTGGCCGGTGTAATGGATGAAAAACTGTTTTTT	CASSLAGVMDEKLFF
TRBJ2-1	TRBV25-1	NA	NA	TGTGCCAGTCGCATGGGGAATGAGCAGTTCTTC	CASRMGNEQFF
TRBJ2-3	TRBV27	once	NA	TGTGCCAGCAGTTTCGGCAGCCCAGATACGCAGTATTTT	CASSFGSPDTQYF
TRBJ2-2	TRBV9	once	TRBD2	TGTGCCAGCAGCGTCTCTGTCCAGCGGGGGATCACCGGGGAGCTGTTTTTT	CASSVSVQRGITGELFF
TRBJ1-5	TRBV7-8	NA	NA	TGTGCCAGCAGCTTACGGTCGGGTCGTCAGCCCCAGCATTTT	CASSLRSGRQPQHF
TRBJ2-7	TRBV28	NA	TRBD2	TGTGCCAGCAGGAGCGGGGGGGGCCTAAGGGTGAGAGAGCAGTACTTC	CASRSGGGLRVREQYF
TRBJ2-5	TRBV5-5	NA	NA	TGTGCCAGCAGCTTACCCAGGGGAGAAGAGACCCAGTACTTC	CASSLPRGEETQYF
TRBJ1-4	TRBV7-9	NA	NA	TGTGCCAGCAGCCTGCAGAGCGCAACTAATGAAAAACTGTTTTTT	CASSLQSATNEKLFF
TRBJ2-7	TRBV30	NA	TRBD2	TGTGCCTGGAGTACAGGGGCGGGGGGGCCCTACGAGCAGTACTTC	CAWSTGAGGPYEQYF
TRBJ2-7	TRBV2	NA	TRBD1	TGTGCCAGCAGCGGAGACAGGGGATCCTACGAGCAGTACTTC	CASSGDRGSYEQYF
TRBJ2-2	TRBV30	many	NA	TGTGCCTGGCGCAGATTGGCCCAAACCGGGGAGCTGTTTTTT	CAWRRLAQTGELFF
TRBJ1-2	TRBV25-1	NA	NA	TGTGCCAGCAGTAGCGGGGCTGGCTACACCTTC	CASSSGAGYTF
TRBJ1-1	TRBV5-1	NA	NA	TGCGCCAGCAGCATTGGGTTATCCACCCTGAACACTGAAGCTTTCTTT	CASSIGLSTLNTEAFF
TRBJ1-1	TRBV12-3/TRBV12-4	NA	NA	TGTGCCAGCACCATGAGGGGGAACACTGAAGCTTTCTTT	CASTMRGNTEAFF
TRBJ2-2	TRBV15	NA	NA	TGTGCCACCAGTGCCCCGGGGACACTGAACACCGGGGAGCTGTTTTTT	CATSAPGTLNTGELFF
TRBJ2-5	TRBV2	NA	TRBD2	TGTGCCAGCAGGGACATAGCGGGGGGCGGGACCCAGTACTTC	CASRDIAGGGTQYF
TRBJ2-1	TRBV5-1	NA	TRBD1	TGCGCCACCGGGACAGGGGGGTACAATGAGCAGTTCTTC	CATGTGGYNEQFF
TRBJ2-5	TRBV4-3	NA	NA	TGCGCCAGCAGCCAAGAACGAAAGGAGACCCAGTACTTC	CASSQERKETQYF
TRBJ2-1	TRBV6-1	NA	NA	TGTGCCAGCAGTGAGGACAGTAGCGCCTACAATGAGCAGTTCTTC	CASSEDSSAYNEQFF
TRBJ1-4	TRBV28	NA	NA	TGTGCCAGCAGTCTAAGGGGGGAGAATGAAAAACTGTTTTTT	CASSLRGENEKLFF
TRBJ2-5	TRBV5-5	NA	TRBD2	TGTGCCAGCAGCTTGGGGACTAGCGGGCAAGAGACCCAGTACTTC	CASSLGTSGQETQYF
TRBJ2-3	TRBV2	NA	TRBD1	TGTGCCAGCAGTACCGGGACAGGGGCCATGGATACGCAGTATTTT	CASSTGTGAMDTQYF
TRBJ2-7	TRBV4-2	NA	NA	TGTGCCAGCAGCCCGGGACACAACGAGCAGTACTTC	CASSPGHNEQYF
TRBJ1-2	TRBV9	NA	NA	TGTGCCAGCAGCGTAGGGAGAGCTGGCTACACCTTC	CASSVGRAGYTF
TRBJ2-1	TRBV3-1/TRBV3-2	NA	NA	TGTGCCAGCAGCCTACTTAGGAGCTCCTACAATGAGCAGTTCTTC	CASSLLRSSYNEQFF
TRBJ2-1	TRBV3-1/TRBV3-2	once	TRBD2	TGTGCCAGCAGCCAAATACGGGGGGGGCCCTCCTACAATGAGCAGTTCTTC	CASSQIRGGPSYNEQFF
TRBJ1-6	TRBV25-1	NA	NA	TGTGCCAGCAGTGATTGGGGGGGCGATTCACCCCTCCACTTT	CASSDWGGDSPLHF
TRBJ1-5	TRBV4-2	NA	NA	TGTGCCAGCAGCCAAGGAGGTGTGAACGGCAATCAGCCCCAGCATTTT	CASSQGGVNGNQPQHF
TRBJ1-2	TRBV19	NA	NA	TGTGCCAGTAGCCCTGGATTCTATGGCTACACCTTC	CASSPGFYGYTF
TRBJ2-7	TRBV11-2	NA	NA	TGTGCCAGCAACTTCGCTCCGGGACGGCCTACGGAGCAGTACTTC	CASNFAPGRPTEQYF
TRBJ2-3	TRBV28	NA	NA	TGTGCCAGCAGCCGCAGGGGGACTTTCACAGATACGCAGTATTTT	CASSRRGTFTDTQYF
TRBJ1-2	TRBV5-4	NA	TRBD1	TGTGCCAGCAGCGTTCCGGGACAGGGGAATAAAGGCTACACCTTC	CASSVPGQGNKGYTF